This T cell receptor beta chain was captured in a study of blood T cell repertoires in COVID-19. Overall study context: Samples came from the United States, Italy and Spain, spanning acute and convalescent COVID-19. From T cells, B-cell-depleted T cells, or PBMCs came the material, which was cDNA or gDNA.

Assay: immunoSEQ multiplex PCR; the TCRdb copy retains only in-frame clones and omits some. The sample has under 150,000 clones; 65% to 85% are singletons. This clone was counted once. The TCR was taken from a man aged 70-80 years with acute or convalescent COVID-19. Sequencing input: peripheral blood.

This CDR3 is CASSGGTLLEQYF. CDR3 nucleotide sequence: TGTGCCAGCAGCGGGGGTACCCTACTCGAGCAGTACTTC. This chain uses TRBV28 with TRBJ2-7; tentative D call: TRBD2 (6 bases). V lost 6 bases to trimming and J lost 6 bases, with 15 bases between them. The CDR3 has 13 amino acids. Germline V gives CDR1 MDHEN, CDR2 SYDVKM.